This is a list of T cell receptor beta chains from one sample in a study of beta chain features in type 1 diabetes. Clones were read by immunoSEQ multiplex PCR, and TCRdb kept only the in-frame ones, dropping some. Here the sample spans 500,000 to 650,000 clones, around 12% being singletons. Sequenced sample: naive CD4+ T cells from blood. These receptors were taken from a man younger than 40 with type 1 diabetes. CDR3s include the opening cysteine and the closing phenylalanine or tryptophan. The order of the fields is J gene, V gene, clone size, D gene, CDR3 DNA, CDR3 protein. The D gene is left open where the match is weak. Clone size is stated in some rows and not others, as once, few, many or a class when expanded.

>TRBJ1-1|TRBV2|-|TRBD1
TGTGCCAGCACCCTCAGGGGGTCGAACACTGAAGCTTTCTTT
CASTLRGSNTEAFF
>TRBJ2-1|TRBV7-3|-|-
TGTGCCAGCAGCTTAAGGGGAGTCGATGAGCAGTTCTTC
CASSLRGVDEQFF
>TRBJ1-3|TRBV25-1|-|-
TGTGCCAGCAGTGATAGAGAGCGATTCTCTGGAAACACCATATATTTT
CASSDRERFSGNTIYF
>TRBJ2-5|TRBV6-6|few|-
TGTGCCAGCAGTTTCGACCGGGACTACCAAGAGACCCAGTACTTC
CASSFDRDYQETQYF
>TRBJ2-3|TRBV7-9|many|-
TGTGCCACCAAGGGAGGCACAGATACGCAGTATTTT
CATKGGTDTQYF
>TRBJ2-3|TRBV7-9|-|-
TGTGCCAGCAGCTTATTAGGGGGAGCGGGGTCCTACACAGATACGCAGTATTTT
CASSLLGGAGSYTDTQYF
>TRBJ2-7|TRBV28|few|-
TGTGCCAGCAGTTTAATGTACGAGCAGTACTTC
CASSLMYEQYF
>TRBJ2-1|TRBV5-6|few|TRBD1
TGTGCCAGCAGCGATTACAAAGGCGGGGACAGGAATGAGCAGTTCTTC
CASSDYKGGDRNEQFF
>TRBJ2-3|TRBV9|-|TRBD1
TGTGCCAGCAGCTTGGGACAGGGCACAGATACGCAGTATTTT
CASSLGQGTDTQYF
>TRBJ2-7|TRBV29-1|few|TRBD1
TGCAGCGGGCAGGGGGCGCGGTTCTACGAGCAGTACTTC
CSGQGARFYEQYF
>TRBJ1-2|TRBV7-2|-|-
TGTGCCAGCAGAAGTACAGCGCTCGAGTATGGCTACACCTTC
CASRSTALEYGYTF
>TRBJ1-3|TRBV9|few|-
TGTGCCAGCAGCGTAGCTAAGAACCCCTCTGGAAACACCATATATTTT
CASSVAKNPSGNTIYF
>TRBJ2-3|TRBV30|few|-
TGTGCCTCTAAGGGCGGCAGGGCAAACACAGATACGCAGTATTTT
CASKGGRANTDTQYF
>TRBJ2-5|TRBV2|few|-
TGTGCCAGCAGTGGGGACACCTGGTACCAAGAGACCCAGTACTTC
CASSGDTWYQETQYF
>TRBJ2-5|TRBV7-9|many|-
TGTGCCACCGGGAATACTAGTCAGGAGACCCAGTACTTC
CATGNTSQETQYF
>TRBJ1-2|TRBV28|few|-
TGTGCCAGCAGTACATTCCCAAGTAGGAGGGAGGAATATGGCTACACCTTC
CASSTFPSRREEYGYTF
>TRBJ1-6|TRBV6-6|-|TRBD1
TGTGCCAGCAGCCAACAGGGGTCCTATAATTCACCCCTCCACTTT
CASSQQGSYNSPLHF
>TRBJ2-2|TRBV25-1|-|-
TGTGCCAGCACTTCTCAAACCGGGGAGCTGTTTTTT
CASTSQTGELFF
>TRBJ2-5|TRBV13|few|-
TGTGCCAGCAGCTTAGGGGCGAATTCGGAGACCCAGTACTTC
CASSLGANSETQYF
>TRBJ2-7|TRBV7-2|-|-
TGTGCCAGCAGCTTAGCGACCAACTACGAGCAGTACTTC
CASSLATNYEQYF
>TRBJ1-5|TRBV10-3|few|-
TGTGCCATCAGTGAGTCGCCAGGGGTGGGAGATCAGCCCCAGCATTTT
CAISESPGVGDQPQHF
>TRBJ1-3|TRBV29-1|-|-
TGCAGCGTCGGACAGTACTCTGGAAACACCATATATTTT
CSVGQYSGNTIYF
>TRBJ2-1|TRBV29-1|few|TRBD2
TGCAGCGGACTAGCGGAAGACCCGTACAATGAGCAGTTCTTC
CSGLAEDPYNEQFF
>TRBJ2-1|TRBV9|-|TRBD1
TGTGCCAGCAGCGCCGGACAGGGGGCTTTCAATGAGCAGTTCTTC
CASSAGQGAFNEQFF
>TRBJ2-3|TRBV7-2|-|TRBD2
TGTGCCAGCAGCTTAGGTGCGGGACTAGGCACAGATACGCAGTATTTT
CASSLGAGLGTDTQYF
>TRBJ2-7|TRBV13|few|-
TGTGCCAGCAGCTTAACCAGGGGAAGGGTCTACGAGCAGTACTTC
CASSLTRGRVYEQYF
>TRBJ2-1|TRBV30|few|TRBD2
TGTGCCTGGACCATCGGACTAGCGGGGGGCTACAATGAGCAGTTCTTC
CAWTIGLAGGYNEQFF
>TRBJ1-3|TRBV28|few|-
TGTGCCAGCAGTTCCCAACCGATCTCTGGAAACACCATATATTTT
CASSSQPISGNTIYF
>TRBJ1-5|TRBV20-1|-|TRBD1
TGCAGTGCCTATGGGACAGGGCCACAGCATTTT
CSAYGTGPQHF
>TRBJ1-6|TRBV4-3|-|-
TGCGCCAGCAGCCAAGAAGTTAAGGAGGGGAATTCACCCCTCCACTTT
CASSQEVKEGNSPLHF
>TRBJ2-7|TRBV10-3|-|TRBD1
TGTGCCATCAGTGAGTCGATCTCGGGACAGGGGACCGAGCAGTACTTC
CAISESISGQGTEQYF
>TRBJ1-1|TRBV7-9|-|-
TGTGCCAGCAGTCCAACAGCAAACACTGAAGCTTTCTTT
CASSPTANTEAFF
>TRBJ1-2|TRBV6-5|-|-
TGTGCCAGCAGTTACGGGGGGGATTTCGGCTATGGCTACACCTTC
CASSYGGDFGYGYTF
>TRBJ2-1|TRBV11-2|-|-
TGTGCCAGCAGGGGGCAGGGTGGCAATGAGCAGTTCTTC
CASRGQGGNEQFF
>TRBJ1-2|TRBV7-3|few|-
TGTGCCAGCAGCCCAGGCGGGGCTGGCTATGGCTACACCTTC
CASSPGGAGYGYTF
>TRBJ2-3|TRBV4-3|few|-
TGCGCCAGCAGCCAGGACACGGGTAGGGCAGATACGCAGTATTTT
CASSQDTGRADTQYF
>TRBJ1-1|TRBV7-2|few|-
TGTGCCAGCGAGGGGTCGATGAACACTGAAGCTTTCTTT
CASEGSMNTEAFF
>TRBJ2-3|TRBV7-9|few|TRBD1
TGTGCCAGCAGTCTACAGGGGGCAGGGGATACGCAGTATTTT
CASSLQGAGDTQYF
>TRBJ2-7|TRBV7-2|few|TRBD1
TGTGCCAGCAGCCAGCGGACAGGAGAGTACGAGCAGTACTTC
CASSQRTGEYEQYF
>TRBJ2-1|TRBV2|few|-
TGTGCCAGCAGTGCCCAGACCGGCATTGGGAATGAGCAGTTCTTC
CASSAQTGIGNEQFF
>TRBJ1-6|TRBV6-6|-|-
TGTGCCAGCAGTTACGAGGGGGGGCCTAATTCACCCCTCCACTTT
CASSYEGGPNSPLHF
>TRBJ1-1|TRBV7-9|-|-
TGTGCCAGCAGCTTATATACAGGAGACACTGAAGCTTTCTTT
CASSLYTGDTEAFF